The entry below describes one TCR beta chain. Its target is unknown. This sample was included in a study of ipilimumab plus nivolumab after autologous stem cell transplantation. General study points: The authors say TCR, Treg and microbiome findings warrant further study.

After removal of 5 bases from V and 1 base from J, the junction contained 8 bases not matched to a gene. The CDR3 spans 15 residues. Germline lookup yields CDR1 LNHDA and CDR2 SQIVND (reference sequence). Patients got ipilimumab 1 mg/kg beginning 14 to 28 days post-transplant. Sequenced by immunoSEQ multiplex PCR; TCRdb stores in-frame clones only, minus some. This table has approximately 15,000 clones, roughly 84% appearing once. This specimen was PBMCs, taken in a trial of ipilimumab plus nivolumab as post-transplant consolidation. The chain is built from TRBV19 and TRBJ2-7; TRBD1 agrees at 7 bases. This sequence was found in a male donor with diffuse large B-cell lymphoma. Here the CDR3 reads CASSPWDSGSYEQYF. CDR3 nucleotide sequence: TGTGCCAGTAGTCCATGGGACAGTGGTTCCTACGAGCAGTACTTC.